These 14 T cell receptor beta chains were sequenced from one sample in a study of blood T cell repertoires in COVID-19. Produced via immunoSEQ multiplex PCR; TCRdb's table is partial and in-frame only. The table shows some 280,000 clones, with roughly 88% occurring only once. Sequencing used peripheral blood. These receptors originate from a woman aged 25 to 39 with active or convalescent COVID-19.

CDR3 sequence: CASSFGQGANEQYF. As DNA, the CDR3 is TGCGCCAGCAGCTTCGGACAGGGGGCAAACGAGCAGTACTTC. The chain links TRBV5-1 to TRBJ2-7; 11 bases fit TRBD1. The CDR3 has 14 amino acids. V dropped 2 bases and J dropped 5; count of bases not matched to a gene: 3. Germline assignment: CDR1 SGHRS and CDR2 YFSETQ.

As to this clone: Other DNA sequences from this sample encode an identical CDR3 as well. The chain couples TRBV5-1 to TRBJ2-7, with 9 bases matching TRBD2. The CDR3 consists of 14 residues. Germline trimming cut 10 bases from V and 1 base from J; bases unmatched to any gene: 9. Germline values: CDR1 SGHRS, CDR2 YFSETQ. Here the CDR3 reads CASSSSGGSYEQYF. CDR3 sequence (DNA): TGCGCCTCCAGCAGTAGCGGGGGATCCTACGAGCAGTACTTC. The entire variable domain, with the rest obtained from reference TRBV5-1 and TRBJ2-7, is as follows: KAGVTQTPRYLIKTRGQQVTLSCSPISGHRSVSWYQQTPGQGLQFLFEYFSETQRNKGNFPGRFSGRQFSNSRSEMNVSTLELGDSALYLCASSSSGGSYEQYFGPGTRLTVT.

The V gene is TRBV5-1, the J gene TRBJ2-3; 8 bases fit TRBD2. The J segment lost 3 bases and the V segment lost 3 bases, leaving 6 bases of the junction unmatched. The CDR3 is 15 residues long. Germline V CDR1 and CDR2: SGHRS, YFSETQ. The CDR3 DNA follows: TGCGCCAGCAGCTCCGGACTAGCATGGACAGATACGCAGTATTTT. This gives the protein CASSSGLAWTDTQYF.

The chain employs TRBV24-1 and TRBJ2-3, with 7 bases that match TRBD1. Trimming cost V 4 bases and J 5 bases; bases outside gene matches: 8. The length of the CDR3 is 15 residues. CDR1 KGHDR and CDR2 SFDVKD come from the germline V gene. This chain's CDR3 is CATSEQQGNRDTQYF. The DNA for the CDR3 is TGTGCCACCAGTGAACAACAGGGGAATCGAGATACGCAGTATTTT.

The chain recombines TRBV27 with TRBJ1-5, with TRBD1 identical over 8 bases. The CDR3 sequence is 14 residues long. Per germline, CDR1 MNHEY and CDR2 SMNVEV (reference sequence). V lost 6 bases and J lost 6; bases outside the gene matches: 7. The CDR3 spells CASSLDRATQPQHF. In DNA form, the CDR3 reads TGTGCCAGCAGCCTGGACAGGGCGACTCAGCCCCAGCATTTT.

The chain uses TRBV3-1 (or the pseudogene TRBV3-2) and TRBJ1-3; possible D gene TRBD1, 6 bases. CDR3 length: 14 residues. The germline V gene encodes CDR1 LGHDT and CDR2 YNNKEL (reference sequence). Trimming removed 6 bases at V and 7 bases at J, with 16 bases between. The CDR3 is CASSLEGGWNTIYF. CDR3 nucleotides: TGTGCCAGCAGTCTCGAGGGGGGGTGGAACACCATATATTTT.

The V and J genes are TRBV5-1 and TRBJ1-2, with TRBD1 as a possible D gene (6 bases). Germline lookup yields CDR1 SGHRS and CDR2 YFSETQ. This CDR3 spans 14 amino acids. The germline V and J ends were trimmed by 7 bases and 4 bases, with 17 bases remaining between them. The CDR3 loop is CASSKEPGVYGYTF. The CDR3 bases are TGCGCCAGCTCCAAGGAACCAGGGGTCTATGGCTACACCTTC.

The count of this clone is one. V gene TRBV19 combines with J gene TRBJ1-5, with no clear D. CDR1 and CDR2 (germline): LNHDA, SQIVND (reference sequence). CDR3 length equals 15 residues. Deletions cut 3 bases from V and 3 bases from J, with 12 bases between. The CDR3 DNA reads TGTGCCAGTAGTATTGTCCGCGGTGACAATCAGCCCCAGCATTTT. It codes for CASSIVRGDNQPQHF.

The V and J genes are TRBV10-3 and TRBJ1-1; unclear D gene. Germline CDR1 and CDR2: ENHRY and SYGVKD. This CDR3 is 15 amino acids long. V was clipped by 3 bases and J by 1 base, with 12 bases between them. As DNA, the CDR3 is TGTGCCATCAGTGATCCCTCCTACAGGAACACTGAAGCTTTCTTT. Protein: CAISDPSYRNTEAFF.

CDR3 residues: CASSFLQGNEQYF. The DNA of the CDR3 is TGTGCCAGCAGCTTCCTACAGGGGAACGAGCAGTACTTC. The chain couples TRBV7-9 to TRBJ2-7; 7 bases are a match to TRBD1. The ends lost 3 bases at V and 5 bases at J; junction bases unmatched: 4. The CDR3 is made up of 13 amino acids. The germline CDR1 and CDR2 sequences are SEHNR and FQNEAQ (reference sequence).

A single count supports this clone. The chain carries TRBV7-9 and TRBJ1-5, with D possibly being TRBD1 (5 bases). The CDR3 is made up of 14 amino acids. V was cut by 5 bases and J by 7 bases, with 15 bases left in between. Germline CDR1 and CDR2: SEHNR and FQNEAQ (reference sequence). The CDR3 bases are TGTGCCAGCAGCCCCCAAGGCGGGGGACAGCCCCAGCATTTT. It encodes CASSPQGGGQPQHF. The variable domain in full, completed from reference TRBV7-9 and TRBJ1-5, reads DTGVSQNPRHKITKRGQNVTFRCDPISEHNRLYWYRQTLGQGPEFLTYFQNEAQLEKSRLLSDRFSAERPKGSFSTLEIQRTEQGDSAMYLCASSPQGGGQPQHFGDGTRLSIL.

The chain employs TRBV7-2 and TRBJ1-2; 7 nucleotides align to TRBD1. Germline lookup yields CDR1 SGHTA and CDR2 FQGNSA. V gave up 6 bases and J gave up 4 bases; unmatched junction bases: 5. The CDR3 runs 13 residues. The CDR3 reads CASSSTGFYGYTF. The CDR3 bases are TGTGCCAGCAGTTCGACAGGGTTCTATGGCTACACCTTC.

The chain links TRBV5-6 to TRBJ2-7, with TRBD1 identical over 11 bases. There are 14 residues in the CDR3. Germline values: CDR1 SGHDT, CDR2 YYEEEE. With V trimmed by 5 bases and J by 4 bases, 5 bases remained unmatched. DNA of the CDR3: TGTGCCAGCAGTTACGGGACAGGGGGATACGAGCAGTACTTC. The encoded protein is CASSYGTGGYEQYF.

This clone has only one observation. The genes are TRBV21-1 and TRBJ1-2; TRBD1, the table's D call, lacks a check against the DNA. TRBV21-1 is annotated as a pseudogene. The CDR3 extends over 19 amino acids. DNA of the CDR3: TGTGCCAGCAGCGAAAAAAGTGGACTGGTCGGGACACTTAACTATGGCTACACCTTC. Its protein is CASSEKSGLVGTLNYGYTF.